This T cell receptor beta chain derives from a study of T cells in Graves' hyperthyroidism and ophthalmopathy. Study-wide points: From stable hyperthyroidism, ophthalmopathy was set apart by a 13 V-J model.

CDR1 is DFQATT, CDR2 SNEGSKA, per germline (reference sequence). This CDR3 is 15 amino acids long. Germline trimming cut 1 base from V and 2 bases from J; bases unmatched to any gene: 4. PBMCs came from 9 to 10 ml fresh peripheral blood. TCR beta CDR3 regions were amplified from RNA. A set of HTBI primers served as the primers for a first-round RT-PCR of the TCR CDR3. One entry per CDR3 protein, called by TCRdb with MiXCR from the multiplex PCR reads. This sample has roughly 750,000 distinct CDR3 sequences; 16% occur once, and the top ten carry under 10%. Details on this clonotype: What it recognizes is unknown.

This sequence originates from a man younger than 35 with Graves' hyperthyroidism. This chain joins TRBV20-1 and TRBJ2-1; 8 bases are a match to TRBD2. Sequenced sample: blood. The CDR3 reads CSARGSGGAYNEQFF. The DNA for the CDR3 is TGCAGTGCTAGAGGCTCCGGGGGGGCCTACAATGAGCAGTTCTTC.